This T cell receptor beta chain derives from a study of shared clonotypes between healthy human individuals. Study at large: Donors were a couple of women and three men aged 18 to 49.

Positive CCR7 selection of CD45RO-negative cells yielded the naive CD8 cells, and terminally differentiated effector memory CD45RA+ cells were excluded. Adult donors, all healthy and HIV-negative, had no recent acute infections or vaccinations. Broader study findings: An expected dependence of interdonor clonotype sharing on sequencing depth was noted.

With respect to this clone: What it binds is not known. Other DNA variants within this sample encode the same CDR3.

The CDR3 is 14 amino acids. Per germline, CDR1 SGHAT and CDR2 FQNNGV. The V gene lost 1 base and the J gene lost 3 bases, with 10 bases spanning the gap. Here immunoSEQ multiplex PCR was the method, and the copy in TCRdb shows in-frame clones only, minus some. The table lists just over 2,000,000 clones, about 95% of them singletons. The clonotype originates from a man aged 18 to 30 in good health. The chain employs TRBV11-2 and TRBJ2-7; perhaps TRBD1 as D (5 bases). The sequencing sample was made of naive CD8+ T cells sorted from blood. The CDR3 reads CASSLVGQGYEQYF. The CDR3 bases are TGTGCCAGCAGCTTAGTAGGCCAGGGCTACGAGCAGTACTTC.